Reported below is one T cell receptor beta chain. The data were taken from a study of shared T cell receptors in the human thymus. Repertoires were generated with immunoSEQ multiplex PCR, while TCRdb's copy carries only in-frame clones and drops some. The table lists hundreds of thousands of clones, about 90% of them singletons. The CDR3 is 15 amino acids. The trim removed 1 base at V and 5 bases at J, leaving 5 bases unmatched. Germline values: CDR1 LGHNT, CDR2 FRNRAP. These data are also associated with another study on human thymus T cells.

The sequence came from a boy in the first two years of life with a congenital heart defect. V usage is TRBV12-5 and J usage is TRBJ2-5, with 9 bases that match TRBD1. What was sequenced was thymocytes. This chain's CDR3 is CASGLGRDRAETQYF. For the CDR3, the DNA is TGTGCTAGTGGTTTGGGCCGGGACAGGGCGGAGACCCAGTACTTC.